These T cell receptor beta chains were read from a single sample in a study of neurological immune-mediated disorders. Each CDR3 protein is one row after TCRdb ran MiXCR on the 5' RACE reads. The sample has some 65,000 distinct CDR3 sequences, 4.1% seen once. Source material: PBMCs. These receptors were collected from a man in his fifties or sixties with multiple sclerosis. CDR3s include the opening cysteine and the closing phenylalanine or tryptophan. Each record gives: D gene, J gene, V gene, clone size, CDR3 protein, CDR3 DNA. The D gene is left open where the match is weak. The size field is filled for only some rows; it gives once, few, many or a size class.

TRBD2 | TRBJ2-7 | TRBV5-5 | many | CASSHRTSGAASYEQYF | TGTGCCAGCAGCCACCGGACTAGCGGGGCTGCCTCCTACGAGCAGTACTTC
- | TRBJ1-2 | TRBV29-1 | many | CSVVSGANYGYTF | TGCAGCGTCGTTTCAGGGGCTAACTATGGCTACACCTTC
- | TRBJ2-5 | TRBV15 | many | CATSRDEVLLRRQETQYF | TGTGCCACCAGCAGAGATGAGGTCTTACTACGCCGGCAAGAGACCCAGTACTTC
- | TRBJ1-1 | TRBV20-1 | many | CSARDLNTEAFF | TGCAGTGCTAGGGACTTGAACACTGAAGCTTTCTTT
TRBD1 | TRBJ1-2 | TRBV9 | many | CASSGGPWTGGDGYTF | TGTGCCAGCAGCGGAGGCCCCTGGACAGGGGGCGATGGCTACACCTTC
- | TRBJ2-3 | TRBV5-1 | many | CASSRGTVGDTQYF | TGCGCCAGCAGCCGCGGGACCGTCGGAGATACGCAGTATTTT
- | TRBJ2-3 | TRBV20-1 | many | CSARLGAKVGTDTQYF | TGCAGTGCTAGGCTGGGGGCGAAGGTGGGCACAGATACGCAGTATTTT
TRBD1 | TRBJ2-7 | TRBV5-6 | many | CASSPLAGTVNRYEQYF | TGTGCCAGCAGCCCGCTCGCTGGGACAGTGAACCGCTACGAGCAGTACTTC
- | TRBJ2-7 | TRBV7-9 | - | CASSLPPSSYEQYF | TGTGCCAGCAGCCTCCCACCAAGCTCCTACGAGCAGTACTTC
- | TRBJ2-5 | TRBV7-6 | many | CASSLGRQGPPNF | TGTGCCAGCAGCTTAGGGCGCCAGGGGCCCCCGAACTTC
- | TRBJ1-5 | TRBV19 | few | CASMDSPGRGTPQHF | TGTGCCAGTATGGATTCACCCGGCAGAGGAACGCCCCAGCATTTT
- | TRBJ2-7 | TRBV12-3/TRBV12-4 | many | CASSLNGQKYEQYF | TGTGCCAGCAGTTTAAATGGACAGAAATACGAGCAGTACTTC
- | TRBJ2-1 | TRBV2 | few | CARSGGINEQFF | TGTGCCAGATCCGGAGGGATCAATGAGCAGTTCTTC
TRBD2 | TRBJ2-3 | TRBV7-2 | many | CASSLAGGSTDTQYF | TGTGCCAGCAGCTTAGCGGGGGGGAGCACAGATACGCAGTATTTT
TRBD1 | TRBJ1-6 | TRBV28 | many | CASSLRTGLYNSPLHF | TGTGCCAGCAGTTTAAGGACAGGTCTTTATAATTCACCCCTCCACTTT
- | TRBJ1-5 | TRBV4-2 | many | CASSQDSYSNQPQHF | TGTGCCAGCAGCCAAGACAGCTATAGCAATCAGCCCCAGCATTTT